The 12 T cell receptor beta chains reported below all come from one sample, sequenced in a study of blood T cells in healthy people across ages. Alongside a J-beta primer mix, a sample-barcoded 5' primer served in a second PCR lasting 7 to 11 cycles. One entry per CDR3 protein, called by TCRdb with MiXCR from the 5' RACE reads. Of hundreds of thousands of distinct CDR3 sequences in the sample, about a quarter were seen once. These data also formed part of another study, on T cells of mothers and their children.

The sequenced sample consisted of blood. The receptor set was obtained from a boy aged 5-17 years in good health.

This rearrangement joins TRBV4-1 to TRBJ1-2, with TRBD1 matching 9 bases. This CDR3 region has 13 residues. V shed 4 bases and J 6 bases; nucleotides not matched to a gene: 3. Per germline, CDR1 MGHRA and CDR2 YSYEKL. CDR3 loop: CASSRDRDHGYTF. The CDR3 bases are TGCGCCAGCAGCCGGGACAGGGATCATGGCTACACCTTC.

This clonotype showed up just a few times. The rearrangement links TRBV20-1 to TRBJ1-5, with a possible D match to TRBD1 (5 bases). The CDR3 sequence is 13 residues long. V dropped 5 bases and J dropped 2 bases, with 10 bases sitting between them. Per germline, CDR1 DFQATT and CDR2 SNEGSKA (reference sequence). CDR3 sequence (DNA): TGCAGTGCTCTACCGGGGGGCAATCAGCCCCAGCATTTT. Protein: CSALPGGNQPQHF.

The V and J genes are TRBV7-6 and TRBJ2-1, with 8 bases matching TRBD2. In germline, CDR1 is SGHVS, CDR2 FNYEAQ. CDR3 length: 15 amino acids. With 4 bases clipped from V and 2 bases from J, the junction kept 4 bases outside the gene matches. The CDR3 here is CASSSRGGPYNEQFF. In DNA, the CDR3 is TGTGCCAGCAGCTCCCGGGGGGGCCCCTACAATGAGCAGTTCTTC. Full variable domain (rest looked up from reference TRBV7-6 and TRBJ2-1): GAGVSQSPRYKVTKRGQDVALRCDPISGHVSLYWYRQALGQGPEFLTYFNYEAQQDKSGLPNDRFSAERPEGSISTLTIQRTEQRDSAMYRCASSSRGGPYNEQFFGPGTRLTVL.

The table lists this clonotype with a few counts. This chain links TRBV3-1 with TRBJ1-5; no clear D gene. Trimming pared 0 bases from V and 4 bases from J, leaving 7 bases between. There are 14 residues in the CDR3. Germline-derived CDR1 and CDR2 are LGHDT and YNNKEL (reference sequence). As DNA, the CDR3 is TGTGCCAGCAGCCAAGATGATGGGAATCAGCCCCAGCATTTT. Protein product: CASSQDDGNQPQHF. The whole variable domain, remainder taken from reference TRBV3-1 and TRBJ1-5, is DTAVSQTPKYLVTQMGNDKSIKCEQNLGHDTMYWYKQDSKKFLKIMFSYNNKELIINETVPNRFSPKSPDKAHLNLHINSLELGDSAVYFCASSQDDGNQPQHFGDGTRLSIL.

The gene calls are TRBV6-2 or TRBV6-3 and TRBJ1-6; D is uncertain. CDR3 length equals 15 residues. Trimming removed 7 bases from V and 2 bases from J, with 12 bases in between. The germline gives CDR1 MNHEY, CDR2 SVGEGT. CDR3 coding DNA: TGTGCCAGCACTGACGGGGTGGCCTATAATTCACCCCTCCACTTT. It codes for CASTDGVAYNSPLHF.

In this sample, this clonotype turned up a few times. V gene TRBV7-8 combines with J gene TRBJ2-7; D unclear. The germline CDR1 and CDR2 sequences are SGHVS and FQNEAQ. V was shortened by 1 base and J by 6 bases, with 16 bases between the two germline ends. This CDR3 has 15 residues. The chain's CDR3 is CASSLGVIRHPEQYF. The CDR3 DNA reads TGTGCCAGCAGCTTAGGGGTAATAAGGCATCCCGAGCAGTACTTC.

V gene TRBV19 combines with J gene TRBJ2-5; D uncertain. This CDR3 comprises 14 residues. CDR1 and CDR2 from the germline V gene are LNHDA and SQIVND (reference sequence). Trimming took off 5 bases at V and 3 bases at J, with 13 bases between the two ends. CDR3: CASSPSGLEETQYF. The CDR3 DNA reads as TGTGCCAGTAGTCCGTCGGGTTTGGAAGAGACCCAGTACTTC.

V and J are TRBV10-3 and TRBJ2-7, with 7 bases lining up with TRBD1. Germline V gene data show CDR1 as ENHRY and CDR2 as SYGVKD. This CDR3 has 14 residues. After removal of 4 bases from V and 2 bases from J, the junction contained 5 bases not matched to a gene. CDR3 coding DNA: TGTGCCATCAGTGGAGGGGGCCAGGCCTACGAGCAGTACTTC. It encodes CAISGGGQAYEQYF.

V gene TRBV20-1 combines with J gene TRBJ2-5; weak D call: TRBD1 (6 bases). Deletions cut 6 bases from V and 3 bases from J, with 11 bases between. CDR3 size: 12 residues. Per the germline V gene, CDR1 is DFQATT and CDR2 is SNEGSKA (reference sequence). As DNA, the CDR3 is TGCAGTGCAACAGGGACAAAAGAGACCCAGTACTTC. It translates to CSATGTKETQYF.

The rearrangement uses TRBV5-6 and TRBJ2-1; D tentatively fits TRBD1 or TRBD2 (5 bases each). V was clipped by 2 bases and J by 0 bases, with 9 bases between them. This CDR3 contains 15 residues. The germline gives CDR1 SGHDT, CDR2 YYEEEE. The CDR3 region has the DNA TGTGCCAGCAGCTTTTTCGGGGCCTCCTACAATGAGCAGTTCTTC. It yields the protein CASSFFGASYNEQFF.

This clonotype appeared a few times. This sequence joins TRBV14 and TRBJ2-3, with D maybe TRBD1 (5 bases). The CDR3 is 16 residues long. Per germline, CDR1 SGHDN and CDR2 FVKESK. V was shortened by 0 bases and J by 2 bases, with 12 bases between the two germline ends. The CDR3 sequence: CASSQDRQLNTDTQYF. The DNA of the CDR3 is TGTGCCAGCAGCCAAGACAGACAGTTAAACACAGATACGCAGTATTTT.

V and J are TRBV5-7 and TRBJ1-2; weak D call: TRBD1 (5 bases). TRBV5-7 is an ORF; its function is uncertain. The CDR3 covers 14 residues. With 0 bases removed from V and 8 bases from J, the gap between germline ends came to 14 bases. Here the CDR3 reads CASSLVQGGDGYTF. For the CDR3, the DNA is TGTGCCAGCAGCTTGGTACAAGGAGGGGACGGCTACACCTTC.